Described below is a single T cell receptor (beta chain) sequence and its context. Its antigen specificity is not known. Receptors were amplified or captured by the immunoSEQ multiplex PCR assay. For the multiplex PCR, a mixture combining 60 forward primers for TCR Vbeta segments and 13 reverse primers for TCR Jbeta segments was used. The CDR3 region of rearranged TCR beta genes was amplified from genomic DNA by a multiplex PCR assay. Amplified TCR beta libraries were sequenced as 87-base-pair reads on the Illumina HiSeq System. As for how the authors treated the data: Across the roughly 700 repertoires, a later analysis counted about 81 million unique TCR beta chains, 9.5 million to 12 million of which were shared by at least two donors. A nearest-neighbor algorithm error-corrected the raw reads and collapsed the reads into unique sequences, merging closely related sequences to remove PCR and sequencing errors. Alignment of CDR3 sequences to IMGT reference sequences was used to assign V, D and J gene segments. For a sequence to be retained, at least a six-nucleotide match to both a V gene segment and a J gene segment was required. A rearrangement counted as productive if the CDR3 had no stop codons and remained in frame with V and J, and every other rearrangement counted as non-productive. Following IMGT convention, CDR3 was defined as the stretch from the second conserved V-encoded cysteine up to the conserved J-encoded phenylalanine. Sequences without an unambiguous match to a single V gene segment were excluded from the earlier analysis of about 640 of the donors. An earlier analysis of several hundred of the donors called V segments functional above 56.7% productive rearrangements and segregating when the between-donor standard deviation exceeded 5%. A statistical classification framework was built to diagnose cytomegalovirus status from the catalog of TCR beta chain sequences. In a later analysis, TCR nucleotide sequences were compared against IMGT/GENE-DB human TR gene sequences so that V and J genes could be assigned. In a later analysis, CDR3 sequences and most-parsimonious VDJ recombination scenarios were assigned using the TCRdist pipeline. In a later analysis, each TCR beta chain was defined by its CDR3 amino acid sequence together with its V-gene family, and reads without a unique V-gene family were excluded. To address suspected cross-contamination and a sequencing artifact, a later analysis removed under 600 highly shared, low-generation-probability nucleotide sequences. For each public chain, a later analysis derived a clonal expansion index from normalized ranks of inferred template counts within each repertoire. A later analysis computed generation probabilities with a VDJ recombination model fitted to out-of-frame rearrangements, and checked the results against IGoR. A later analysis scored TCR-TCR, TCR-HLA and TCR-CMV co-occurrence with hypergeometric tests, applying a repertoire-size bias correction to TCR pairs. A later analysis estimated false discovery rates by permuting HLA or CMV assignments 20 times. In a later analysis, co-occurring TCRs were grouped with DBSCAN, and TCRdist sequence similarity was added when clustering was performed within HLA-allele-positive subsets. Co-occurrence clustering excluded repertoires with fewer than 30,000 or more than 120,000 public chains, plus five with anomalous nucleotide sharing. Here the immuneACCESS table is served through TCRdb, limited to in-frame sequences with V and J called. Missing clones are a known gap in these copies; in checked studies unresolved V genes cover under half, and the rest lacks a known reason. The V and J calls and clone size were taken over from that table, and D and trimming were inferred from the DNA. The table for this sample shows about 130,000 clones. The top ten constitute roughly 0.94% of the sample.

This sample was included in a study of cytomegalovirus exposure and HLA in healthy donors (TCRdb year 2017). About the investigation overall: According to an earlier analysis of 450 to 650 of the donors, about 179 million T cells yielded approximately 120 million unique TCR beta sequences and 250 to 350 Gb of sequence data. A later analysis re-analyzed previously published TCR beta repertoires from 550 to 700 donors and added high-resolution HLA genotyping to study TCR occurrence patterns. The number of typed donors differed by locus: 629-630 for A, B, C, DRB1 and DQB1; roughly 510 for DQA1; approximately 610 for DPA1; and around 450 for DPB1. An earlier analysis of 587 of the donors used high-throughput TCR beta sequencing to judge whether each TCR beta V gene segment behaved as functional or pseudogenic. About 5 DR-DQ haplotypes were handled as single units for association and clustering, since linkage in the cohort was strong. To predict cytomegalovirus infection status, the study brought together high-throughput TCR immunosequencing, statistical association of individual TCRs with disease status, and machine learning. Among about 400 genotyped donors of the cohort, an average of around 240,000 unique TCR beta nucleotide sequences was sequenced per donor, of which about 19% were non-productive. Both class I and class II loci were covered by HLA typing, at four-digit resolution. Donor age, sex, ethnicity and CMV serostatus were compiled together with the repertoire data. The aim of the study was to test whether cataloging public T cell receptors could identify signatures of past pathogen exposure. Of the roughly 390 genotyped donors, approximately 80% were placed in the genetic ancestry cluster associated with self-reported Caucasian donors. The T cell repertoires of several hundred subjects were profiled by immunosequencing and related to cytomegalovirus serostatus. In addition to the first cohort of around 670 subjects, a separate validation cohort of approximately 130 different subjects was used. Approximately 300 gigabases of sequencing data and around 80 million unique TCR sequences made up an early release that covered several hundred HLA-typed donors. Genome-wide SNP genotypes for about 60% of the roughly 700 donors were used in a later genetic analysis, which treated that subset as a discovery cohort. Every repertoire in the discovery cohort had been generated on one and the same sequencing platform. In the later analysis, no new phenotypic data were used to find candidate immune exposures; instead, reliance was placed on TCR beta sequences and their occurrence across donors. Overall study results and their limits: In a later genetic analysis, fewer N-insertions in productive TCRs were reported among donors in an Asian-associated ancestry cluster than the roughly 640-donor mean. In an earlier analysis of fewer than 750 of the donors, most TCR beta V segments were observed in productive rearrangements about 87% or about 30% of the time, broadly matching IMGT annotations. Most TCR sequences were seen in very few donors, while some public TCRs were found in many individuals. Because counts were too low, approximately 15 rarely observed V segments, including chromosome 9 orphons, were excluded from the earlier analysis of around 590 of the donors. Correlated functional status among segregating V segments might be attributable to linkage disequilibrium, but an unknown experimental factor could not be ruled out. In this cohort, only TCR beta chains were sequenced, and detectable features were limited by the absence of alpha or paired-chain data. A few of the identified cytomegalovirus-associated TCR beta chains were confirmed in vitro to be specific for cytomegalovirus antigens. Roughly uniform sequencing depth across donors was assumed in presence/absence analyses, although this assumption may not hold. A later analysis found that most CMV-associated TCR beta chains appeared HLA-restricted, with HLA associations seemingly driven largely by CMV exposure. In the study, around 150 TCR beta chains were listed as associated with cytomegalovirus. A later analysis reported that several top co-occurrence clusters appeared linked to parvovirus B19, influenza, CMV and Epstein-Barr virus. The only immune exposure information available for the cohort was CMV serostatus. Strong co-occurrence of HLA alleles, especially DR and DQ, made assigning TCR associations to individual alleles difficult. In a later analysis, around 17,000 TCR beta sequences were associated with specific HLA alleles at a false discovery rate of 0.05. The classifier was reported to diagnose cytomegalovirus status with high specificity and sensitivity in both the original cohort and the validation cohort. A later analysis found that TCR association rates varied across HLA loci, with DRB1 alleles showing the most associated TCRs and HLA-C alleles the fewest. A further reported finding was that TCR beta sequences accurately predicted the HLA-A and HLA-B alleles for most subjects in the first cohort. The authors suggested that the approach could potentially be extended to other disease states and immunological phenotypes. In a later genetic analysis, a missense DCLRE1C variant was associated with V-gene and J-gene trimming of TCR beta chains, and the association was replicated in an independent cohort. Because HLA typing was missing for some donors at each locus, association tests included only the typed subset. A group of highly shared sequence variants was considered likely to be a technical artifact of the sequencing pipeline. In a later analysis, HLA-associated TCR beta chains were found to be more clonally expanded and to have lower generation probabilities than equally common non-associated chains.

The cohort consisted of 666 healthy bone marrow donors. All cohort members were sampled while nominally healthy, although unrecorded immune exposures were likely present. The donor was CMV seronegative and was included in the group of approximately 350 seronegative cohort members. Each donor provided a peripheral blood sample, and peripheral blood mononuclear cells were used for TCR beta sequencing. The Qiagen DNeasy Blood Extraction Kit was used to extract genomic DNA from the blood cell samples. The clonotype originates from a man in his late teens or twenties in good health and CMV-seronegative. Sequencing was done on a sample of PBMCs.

The CDR3 region has the sequence CASSEFSSGNTIYF. The DNA sequence reads TGTGCCAGCAGTGAATTTAGTTCTGGAAACACCATATATTTT. The sequence is built from TRBV25-1 and TRBJ1-3; no confident D gene assignment can be made. The germline V gene sets CDR1 to MGHDK and CDR2 to SYGVNS. The CDR3 sequence holds 14 residues, the cysteine and phenylalanine included. Only CDR3 DNA is held: 42 bases, read in frame from base 1. V is shortened by 1 base, J by 1 base, and the region joining them spans 5 bases.